The 26 T cell receptor beta chains below were found in one sample sequenced in a study of Ad26.COV2.S vaccination and SARS-CoV-2 variants. The repertoire was sequenced with immunoSEQ multiplex PCR; TCRdb's copy has only in-frame clones and lacks some. This sample has about 400,000 clones, with about nine tenths found just once. The treatment here: 15 to 20 received Ad26.COV2.S at low or high dose, single or two shots; about 5 received placebo; per-sample allocation not given. At day 63 after the first vaccine or placebo injection, samples were drawn. The sample in question was peripheral blood, obtained in a trial of Ad26.COV2.S vaccine versus placebo. The source is a person between 18 and 59 years old who received the Ad26.COV2.S COVID-19 vaccine or a placebo.

The chain recombines TRBV3-1 (or the pseudogene TRBV3-2) with TRBJ2-1; TRBD1 aligns across 7 bases. Germline trimming cut 4 bases from V and 4 bases from J; bases unmatched to any gene: 16. The CDR3 has 18 amino acids. In germline, CDR1 is LGHDT, CDR2 YNNKEL (reference sequence). CDR3 DNA sequence: TGTGCCAGCAGCCCAACACTAGACAGGGTACGATTATACAATGAGCAGTTCTTC. Translated: CASSPTLDRVRLYNEQFF.

This chain connects TRBV13 to TRBJ2-3; D gene unclear. The CDR3 covers 13 residues. Trimming removed 5 bases from V and 2 bases from J, with 8 bases in between. Germline-derived CDR1 and CDR2 are PRHDT and FYEKMQ (reference sequence). DNA of the CDR3: TGTGCCAGCAGCCCCCAGACCACAGATACGCAGTATTTT. This gives the protein CASSPQTTDTQYF.

The V gene is TRBV29-1, the J gene TRBJ2-7; perhaps TRBD1 as D (7 bases). V was cut by 2 bases and J by 5 bases, with 16 bases left in between. CDR3 length equals 14 residues. CDR1 is SQVTM and CDR2 is ANQGSEA in the germline V gene. In nucleotides, the CDR3 is TGCAGCGTTGAACCCCAGGGGGGCAGAAACGAGCAGTACTTC. Protein product: CSVEPQGGRNEQYF.

The gene calls are TRBV18 and TRBJ2-7; D uncertain. V was pared by 3 bases and J by 5 bases, with 11 bases between. The germline V gene has CDR1 KGHSH and CDR2 LQKENI. This CDR3 contains 13 residues. The CDR3 region is CASSPLDADEQYF. The CDR3 DNA sequence: TGTGCCAGCTCACCTCTCGACGCCGACGAGCAGTACTTC.

The rearrangement uses TRBV9 and TRBJ2-5; maybe TRBD1 (5 bases). The CDR3 is 13 residues long. The V end was cut by 1 base, the J end by 4 bases, with 8 bases between. Germline V gene sequence: CDR1 SGDLS, CDR2 YYNGEE. This CDR3 is CASSVRGGETQYF. In nucleotides, the CDR3 is TGTGCCAGCAGCGTAAGGGGTGGAGAGACCCAGTACTTC.

J is TRBJ2-3 and V is TRBV28, with D perhaps matching TRBD1 (5 bases). Germline values: CDR1 MDHEN, CDR2 SYDVKM. The CDR3 runs 20 residues. Trimming removed 4 bases from V and 1 base from J, with 27 bases in between. For the CDR3, the DNA is TGTGCCAGCAGTTCTGGGGCCCCGAGGATGCGAGGTGATGGCACAGATACGCAGTATTTT. Translation gives CASSSGAPRMRGDGTDTQYF.

On this clone: Other nucleotide sequences from this sample produce the same CDR3. The chain uses TRBV9 and TRBJ2-5, with 11 bases identical to TRBD2. Trimming at V came to 3 bases and at J to 2 bases, leaving 6 bases not matched to a gene. Looked up from germline, CDR1 is SGDLS and CDR2 is YYNGEE. The CDR3 length is 16 residues. CDR3: CASSAGTSGKQETQYF. DNA of the CDR3: TGTGCCAGCAGCGCCGGGACTAGCGGAAAGCAAGAGACCCAGTACTTC.

The CDR3 here is CASSIFRSSYNEQFF. The CDR3 coding sequence is TGTGCCAGTAGTATTTTCCGGAGCTCCTACAATGAGCAGTTCTTC. This sequence joins TRBV19 and TRBJ2-1, with D hard to call. V lost 3 bases and J 0 bases, leaving 9 bases between the germline ends. In germline, CDR1 is LNHDA, CDR2 SQIVND (reference sequence). The CDR3 loop spans 15 amino acids.

The chain carries TRBV19 and TRBJ1-1, with D maybe TRBD1 (5 bases). CDR1 is LNHDA, CDR2 SQIVND, per germline (reference sequence). This CDR3 comprises 14 residues. The V end lost 0 bases, the J end lost 4 bases, and 9 bases lay between the germline ends. The CDR3 spells CASSIDQGGTEAFF. CDR3 DNA sequence: TGTGCCAGTAGTATAGATCAGGGAGGCACTGAAGCTTTCTTT.

The chain combines TRBV28 with TRBJ2-7; D may be TRBD1 or TRBD2 (5 bases each). This CDR3 region has 16 residues. V was trimmed by 3 bases and J by 5 bases, leaving 20 bases between them. CDR1 is MDHEN and CDR2 is SYDVKM in the germline V gene. CDR3 nucleotides: TGTGCCAGCAGTTTTTTTTCCGAATCGAGGGGCAACGAGCAGTACTTC. Protein sequence: CASSFFSESRGNEQYF.

The chain joins TRBV3-1 (or the pseudogene TRBV3-2) to TRBJ2-1; D call uncertain. Trimming left V 0 bases short and J 7 bases short, with 10 bases between. Germline V gives CDR1 LGHDT, CDR2 YNNKEL (reference sequence). This CDR3 is 14 amino acids long. The CDR3 sequence is CASSQDVAANEQFF. The CDR3 DNA follows: TGTGCCAGCAGCCAAGATGTCGCGGCTAATGAGCAGTTCTTC.

This chain links TRBV5-1 with TRBJ1-2; possible D gene TRBD1, 6 bases. The CDR3 length is 14 residues. The germline V gene encodes CDR1 SGHRS and CDR2 YFSETQ. V was pared by 4 bases and J by 6 bases, with 16 bases between. CDR3 region: CASSHARGPDGYTF. The CDR3 nucleotides are TGCGCCAGCAGCCATGCACGGGGGCCAGATGGCTACACCTTC.

The chain joins TRBV19 to TRBJ2-2; the D is unclear. The V end lost 10 bases, the J end lost 1 base, and 10 bases lay between the germline ends. The CDR3 extends over 13 amino acids. From germline, CDR1 is LNHDA and CDR2 SQIVND (reference sequence). CDR3 loop: CATVRGNTGELFF. The CDR3 bases are TGTGCCACCGTCCGTGGGAACACCGGGGAGCTGTTTTTT.

This clone was picked up one time. This rearrangement joins TRBV29-1 to TRBJ1-2; weak D call: TRBD1 (6 bases). The ends were cut back, 5 bases at V and 7 bases at J, with 8 bases in the middle. CDR1 is SQVTM, CDR2 ANQGSEA, per germline. This CDR3 has 10 amino acids. CDR3 in DNA: TGCAGCGTTTGGGACACTGGCTACACCTTC. The encoded protein is CSVWDTGYTF.

The chain carries TRBV5-1 and TRBJ1-5; D uncertain. V was clipped by 0 bases and J by 5 bases, with 9 bases between them. Germline loops: CDR1 SGHRS, CDR2 YFSETQ. This CDR3 is built from 14 residues. The CDR3 bases are TGCGCCAGCAGCTTGGACGGAGATCATCAGCCCCAGCATTTT. Translating it yields CASSLDGDHQPQHF.

The V call is TRBV19, the J call TRBJ2-5; TRBD2 matches at 8 bases. After removal of 5 bases from V and 5 bases from J, the junction contained 16 bases not matched to a gene. Germline-derived CDR1 and CDR2 are LNHDA and SQIVND (reference sequence). This CDR3 has 17 amino acids. DNA for the CDR3: TGTGCCAGTAGTCCTCAGAGACCCAGCGGGAGCCGTGAGACCCAGTACTTC. Protein sequence: CASSPQRPSGSRETQYF.

This chain uses TRBV7-2 with TRBJ2-1; no clear D gene. This CDR3 region has 13 residues. V was trimmed by 1 base and J by 10 bases, leaving 11 bases between them. The germline CDR1 and CDR2 sequences are SGHTA and FQGNSA. The CDR3 sequence is CASSLGLVTEQFF. CDR3 bases: TGTGCCAGCAGCTTAGGGTTGGTGACAGAGCAGTTCTTC.

This chain connects TRBV2 to TRBJ2-7; no definite D call. The CDR3 totals 14 residues. Germline CDR1 SNHLY, CDR2 FYNNEI. The V and J ends lost 3 bases and 0 bases respectively, with 9 bases between them. CDR3 DNA sequence: TGTGCCAGCAGTGACGCAGGTCCCTCCTACGAGCAGTACTTC. Translating it yields CASSDAGPSYEQYF.

This clone has just a few counts. This chain links TRBV4-1 with TRBJ1-5; 7 nucleotides agree with TRBD1. Trimming removed 4 bases from V and 2 bases from J; junction bases left unmatched: 2. Looked up from germline, CDR1 is MGHRA and CDR2 is YSYEKL. The CDR3 extends over 14 amino acids. The CDR3 DNA follows: TGCGCCAGCAGCCTTACAGGGGGCAATCAGCCCCAGCATTTT. Protein: CASSLTGGNQPQHF.

The chain employs TRBV6-1 and TRBJ1-6, with 11 bases that match TRBD1. This CDR3 has 17 amino acids. Germline V lookup: CDR1 MNHNS, CDR2 SASEGT. V shed 3 bases and J 1 base; nucleotides not matched to a gene: 2. Here the CDR3 DNA reads TGTGCCAGCAGTGATGGACAGGGGGCATCCTATAATTCACCCCTCCACTTT. Residues: CASSDGQGASYNSPLHF.

The rearrangement links TRBV13 to TRBJ1-5; D is unclear. Germline V gives CDR1 PRHDT, CDR2 FYEKMQ (reference sequence). Trimming left V 2 bases short and J 2 bases short, with 4 bases between. CDR3 length: 13 amino acids. The CDR3: CASSLTRNQPQHF. Written as DNA, the CDR3 is TGTGCCAGCAGCTTAACCCGCAATCAGCCCCAGCATTTT.

The rearrangement links TRBV7-8 to TRBJ2-1, with TRBD2 as a possible D gene (6 bases). Germline V CDR1 and CDR2: SGHVS, FQNEAQ. This CDR3 has 16 amino acids. Trimming removed 5 bases at V and 3 bases at J, with 17 bases between. The CDR3 protein is CASSDLGGAYYNEQFF. CDR3 DNA sequence: TGTGCCAGCAGCGACCTGGGGGGAGCGTACTACAATGAGCAGTTCTTC.

The rearrangement joins TRBV11-3 to TRBJ2-1; 9 bases map to TRBD1. CDR1 and CDR2 (germline): SGHNT, YENEEA. The CDR3 runs 13 residues. V was pared by 6 bases and J by 6 bases, with 3 bases of the junction left unmatched. This CDR3 is CASRSGQGNEQFF. CDR3 DNA: TGTGCCAGCAGATCGGGACAGGGCAATGAGCAGTTCTTC.

This clone has a single count. V gene TRBV10-1 combines with J gene TRBJ1-5, with TRBD1 as a possible D gene (5 bases). CDR3 length equals 18 residues. V lost 0 bases and J 4 bases, leaving 19 bases between the germline ends. Germline V gene data show CDR1 as WNHNN and CDR2 as SYGVQD (reference sequence). This CDR3 reads CASSESGTRPGPNQPQHF. The DNA of the CDR3 is TGCGCCAGCAGTGAGTCGGGTACGAGGCCAGGGCCAAATCAGCCCCAGCATTTT.

CDR3 amino acids: CASSGQGSIYGYTF. The CDR3 DNA sequence: TGTGCCAGCAGTGGACAGGGGTCCATCTATGGCTACACCTTC. The gene calls are TRBV2 and TRBJ1-2; TRBD1 agrees at 8 bases. Germline CDR1 and CDR2: SNHLY and FYNNEI. The CDR3 is made up of 14 amino acids. V was clipped by 4 bases and J by 4 bases; unmatched bases: 5.

This chain links TRBV6-1 with TRBJ2-4; D assignment may be TRBD1 or TRBD2 (6 bases each). The germline V gene has CDR1 MNHNS and CDR2 SASEGT. Trimming removed 4 bases at V and 2 bases at J, with 18 bases between. The CDR3 is made up of 17 amino acids. CDR3 bases: TGTGCCAGCAGTGTTACGGGGGCGAGAGGATCCAAAAACATTCAGTACTTC. Protein product: CASSVTGARGSKNIQYF.